The clone carrying this T cell receptor beta chain was detected a few times. Its cognate antigen is unknown. These data are taken from a study of response to subunit inactivated influenza vaccine. The study's findings and limits: After each seasonal influenza vaccination, few new T cells are recruited, the authors suggested.

The CDR3 loop spans 13 amino acids. Germline values: CDR1 SQVTM, CDR2 ANQGSEA. V shed 8 bases and J shed 3 bases, with 16 bases lying between them. TCRdb fed the RT-PCR reads into MiXCR, producing one record per CDR3 protein. The table records 530,000 or so distinct CDR3 sequences, over 9.5% of them present only once. The specimen was PBMCs from blood, collected on the day of vaccination. The source is a man in his fifties who received an inactivated influenza vaccine. The rearrangement uses TRBV29-1 and TRBJ2-5; D remains ambiguous. This CDR3 is CSSRWGLKETQYF. The CDR3, as DNA: TGCAGCTCCCGCTGGGGTCTAAAAGAGACCCAGTACTTC.